This T cell receptor beta chain originates from a study of identical twins. TCRdb called the 5' RACE reads again in MiXCR, with one record for every CDR3 protein. The data show hundreds of thousands of distinct CDR3 sequences, roughly 20% seen once. Germline lookup yields CDR1 SGHRS and CDR2 YFSETQ. This CDR3 is 14 amino acids long. This clonotype occurred many times. One end of the junction fails to match germline, which may point to a read error. These data were likewise used in another study, on T cells expressing NK-cell markers. This second report adds: Eight donors were sequenced, seven testing HCMV-seropositive and one testing seronegative.

This receptor was identified in a woman aged 18 to 35 in good health. This chain uses TRBV5-1 with TRBJ1-1; D is undetermined. The sequencing input was PBMCs. The CDR3: CASSPSGLKTEAFF. The CDR3 DNA reads TGCGCCAGCAGCCCCTCGGGATTGAAAACTGAAGCTTTCTTT.